This TCR beta chain originates from a study of T cell clusters in autoimmune cytopenias. One tube held mixed TRB-A and TRB-B primer pools for touch-down PCR. From its re-call of the multiplex PCR reads, TCRdb lists each CDR3 protein once, without DNA. Here the sample table reports several thousand distinct CDR3 sequences. TRB amplification used roughly 250 ng of peripheral blood genomic DNA. Germline V gives CDR1 KGHSH, CDR2 LQKENI. The CDR3 loop spans 14 amino acids. This same sample was also part of a study on T cell repertoires in aging, cancer and after chemotherapy. That study reports: Healthy donor repertoires were recorded over several months to years and showed clear clonal overlap.

The chain joins TRBV18 to TRBJ2-2. Sequencing was done on a sample of peripheral blood. The clonotype comes from a human donor in good health. The CDR3 loop reads CASSPSDPTGELFF.